This T cell receptor (beta chain) is drawn from a study of blood T cell repertoires in COVID-19. Authors' data handling: Reference gene primer amplification yielded estimated nucleated cell counts. Measured with immunoSEQ multiplex PCR; TCRdb has only the in-frame clones, and not every one. For V, J and clone size, that table is used; D and trimming come from the DNA. The sample contains about 160,000 clones, more than 65% of which appear only once. Germline V gives CDR1 MGHRA, CDR2 YSYEKL. The junction had 1 base not matched to a gene; V was cut back by 1 base and J by 1 base. CDR3 size: 14 residues.

The clonotype originates from a woman aged 40 to 50 with acute COVID-19. The chain links TRBV4-1 to TRBJ2-7; TRBD2 agrees at 7 bases. Sequencing was done on a sample of PBMCs or T cells enriched from blood (not recorded which). CDR3 nucleotides: TGCGCCAGCAGCCAAGGACTAGCATCCTACGAGCAGTACTTC. It codes for CASSQGLASYEQYF.